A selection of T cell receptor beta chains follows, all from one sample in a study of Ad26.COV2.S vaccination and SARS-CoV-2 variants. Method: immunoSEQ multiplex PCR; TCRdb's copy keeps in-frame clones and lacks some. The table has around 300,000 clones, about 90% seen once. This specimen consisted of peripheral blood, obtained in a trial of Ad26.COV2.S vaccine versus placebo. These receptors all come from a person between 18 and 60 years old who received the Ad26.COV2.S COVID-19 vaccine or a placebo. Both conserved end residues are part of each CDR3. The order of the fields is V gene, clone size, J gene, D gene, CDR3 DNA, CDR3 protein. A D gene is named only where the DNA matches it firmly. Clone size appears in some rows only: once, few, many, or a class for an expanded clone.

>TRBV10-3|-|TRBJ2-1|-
TGTGCCATCGGTAGGACAGGAGGGTCCTACAATGAGCAGTTCTTC
CAIGRTGGSYNEQFF
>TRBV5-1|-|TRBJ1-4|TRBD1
TGCGCCAGCAGCTTGGAAGGGGGCTGGGAAAAACTGTTTTTT
CASSLEGGWEKLFF
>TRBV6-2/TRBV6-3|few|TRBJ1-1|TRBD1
TGTGCCAGCAGTCGAACCGGGACAGGTTTGTTCGAAGCTTTCTTT
CASSRTGTGLFEAFF
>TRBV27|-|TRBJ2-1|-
TGTGCCAGCAGAGAGATCGGGCAGGCTGCCTACAATGAGCAGTTCTTC
CASREIGQAAYNEQFF
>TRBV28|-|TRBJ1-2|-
TGTGCCAGCAGTTTGGTACCCCCGCGACAAGTTGATGGCTACACCTTC
CASSLVPPRQVDGYTF
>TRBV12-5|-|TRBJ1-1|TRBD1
TGTGCTAGTGGTATTACACAGGGGATGGTCACTGAAGCTTTCTTT
CASGITQGMVTEAFF
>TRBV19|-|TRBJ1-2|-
TGTGCCAGTAGTATCGGATCCTCAAACTATGGCTACACCTTC
CASSIGSSNYGYTF
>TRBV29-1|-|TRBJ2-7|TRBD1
TGCAGCGTTGGGACAGGGGAGACCTACGAGCAGTACTTC
CSVGTGETYEQYF
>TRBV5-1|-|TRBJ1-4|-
TGCGCCAGCAGCTTGAGAGTCGCGAGAGGGGCGGGGGAAAAACTGTTTTTT
CASSLRVARGAGEKLFF
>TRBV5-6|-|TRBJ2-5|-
TGTGCCAGCACCCCTCTGGCGGAGGGAGAGACCCAGTACTTC
CASTPLAEGETQYF
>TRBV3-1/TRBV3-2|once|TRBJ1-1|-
TGTGCCAGCAGCCAAGAAAGACTGAACACTGAAGCTTTCTTT
CASSQERLNTEAFF
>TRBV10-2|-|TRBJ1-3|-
TGCGCCAGCAGTGAACCCAGCTCTGGAAACACCATATATTTT
CASSEPSSGNTIYF
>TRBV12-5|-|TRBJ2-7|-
TGTGCTAGTGGTTTGTTTCGTTTGGGTGGGCAGGGTTCCGAGCAGTACTTC
CASGLFRLGGQGSEQYF
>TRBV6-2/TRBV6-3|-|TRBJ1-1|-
TGTGCCAGCAGTTTGGGGGGCGTCAGCCCGACTGAAGCTTTCTTT
CASSLGGVSPTEAFF
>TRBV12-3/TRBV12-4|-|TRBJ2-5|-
TGTGCCAGCAGTGTATGGGGCCCAGAGACCCAGTACTTC
CASSVWGPETQYF
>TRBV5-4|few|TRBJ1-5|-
TGTGCCAGCAGCGTCGAGAAGCAGCCCCAGCATTTT
CASSVEKQPQHF
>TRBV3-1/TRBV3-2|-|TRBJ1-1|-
TGTGCCAGCAGCCAAGAACGGGGCAGGTGGTCCCGGGAAGCTTTCTTT
CASSQERGRWSREAFF
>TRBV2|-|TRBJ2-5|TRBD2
TGTGCCAGCAGTGGAATAGCGGGCTCCCAAGAGACCCAGTACTTC
CASSGIAGSQETQYF
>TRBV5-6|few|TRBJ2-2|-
TGTGCCAGCAGCCCAGGTCCGACAGGAGCGAACACCGGGGAGCTGTTTTTT
CASSPGPTGANTGELFF
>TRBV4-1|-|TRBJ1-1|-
TGCGCCAGCAGCCAAGTAGGCCTGATGAACACTGAAGCTTTCTTT
CASSQVGLMNTEAFF
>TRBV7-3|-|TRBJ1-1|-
TGTGCCAGCAGCCTTGCTGGGGGATTGAACACTGAAGCTTTCTTT
CASSLAGGLNTEAFF
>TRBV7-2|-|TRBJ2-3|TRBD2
TGTGCCAGCAGTCCTAGCGGGGGCACAGATACGCAGTATTTT
CASSPSGGTDTQYF
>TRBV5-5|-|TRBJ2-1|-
TGTGCCAGCAGCTTGGCGGGAGTCTTGGCAAATGAGCAGTTCTTC
CASSLAGVLANEQFF
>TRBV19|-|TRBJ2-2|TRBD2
TGTGCCAGTAGCTCGGGCGGGGGGTTCACCGGGGAGCTGTTTTTT
CASSSGGGFTGELFF
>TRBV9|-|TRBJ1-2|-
TGTGCCAGCACCCCTCGGAGGGGGGGACAACAGGGCCTTAGGGGTAGGCGCTACACCTTC
CASTPRRGGQQGLRGRRYTF
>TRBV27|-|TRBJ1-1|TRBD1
TGTGCCAGCAGAACTCAAACAGGGGCCCCAATGAACACTGAAGCTTTCTTT
CASRTQTGAPMNTEAFF
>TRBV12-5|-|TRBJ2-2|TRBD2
TGTGCTAGTGCTGAGCGGGGGCCCTACACCGGGGAGCTGTTTTTT
CASAERGPYTGELFF
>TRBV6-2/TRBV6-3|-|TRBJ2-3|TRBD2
TGTGCCAGCAGTTACCCAAACGGGACTAGCGGGAGGGCTAGCACAGATACGCAGTATTTT
CASSYPNGTSGRASTDTQYF
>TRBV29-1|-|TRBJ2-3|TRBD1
TGCAGCGTAGGGACAGGCACAGATACGCAGTATTTT
CSVGTGTDTQYF
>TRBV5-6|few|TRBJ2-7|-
TGTGCCAGCAGCTCCCGCAGCTACGAGCAGTACTTC
CASSSRSYEQYF
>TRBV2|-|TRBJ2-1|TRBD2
TGTGCCAGCATCTATAGGGGTAGCGGGGGATTATCCTACAATGAGCAGTTCTTC
CASIYRGSGGLSYNEQFF
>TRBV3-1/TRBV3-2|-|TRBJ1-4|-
TGTGCCAGCGGGGGCTCAGGGATCAATGAAAAACTGTTTTTT
CASGGSGINEKLFF
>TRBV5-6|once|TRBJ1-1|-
TGTGCCAGCAGCCCAAGAGCGGGGGGCCCAAACACTGAAGCTTTCTTT
CASSPRAGGPNTEAFF
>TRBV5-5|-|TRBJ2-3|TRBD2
TGTGCCAGCAGTCCACCCCTGACACTAGCGGGAGGTACAGATACGCAGTATTTT
CASSPPLTLAGGTDTQYF
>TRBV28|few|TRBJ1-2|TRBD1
TGTGCCAGCAGCCTGGACAGGCAGTATAGCTACACCTTC
CASSLDRQYSYTF
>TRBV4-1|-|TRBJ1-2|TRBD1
TGCGCCAGCAGCCAAGTGTTCAGGGGGCTGGACTATGGCTACACCTTC
CASSQVFRGLDYGYTF
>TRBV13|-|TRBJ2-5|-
TGTGCCAGCAGCGCATCAGGGCCAGACCAAGAGACCCAGTACTTC
CASSASGPDQETQYF
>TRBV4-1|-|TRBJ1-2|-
TGCGCCAGCAGCCAAGGCCCGAGAAACTATGGCTACACCTTC
CASSQGPRNYGYTF
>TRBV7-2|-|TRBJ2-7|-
TGTGCCAGCAGCCGGGGGCCCACAGACGACGAGCAGTACTTC
CASSRGPTDDEQYF
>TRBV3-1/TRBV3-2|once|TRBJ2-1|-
TGTGCCAGCAGCCAAGCCCAGACCCTCTCCTACAATGAGCAGTTCTTC
CASSQAQTLSYNEQFF
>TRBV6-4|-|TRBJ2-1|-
TGTGCCAGCAGTGACTCGAGTCGACCCTCAGGGAATGAGCAGTTCTTC
CASSDSSRPSGNEQFF
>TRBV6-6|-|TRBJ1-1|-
TGTGCCAGCAATCCCGGAAACACTGAAGCTTTCTTT
CASNPGNTEAFF
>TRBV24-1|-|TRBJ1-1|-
TGTGCCACCAGTGATTCCTCGATCGGGTACACTGAAGCTTTCTTT
CATSDSSIGYTEAFF
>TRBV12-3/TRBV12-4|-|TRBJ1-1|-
TGTGCCAGCAGTTTTGGGCTTGAAGCTTTCTTT
CASSFGLEAFF
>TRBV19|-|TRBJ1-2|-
TGTGCCAGTAGTACCCCGGGGTCGGGGGCCTCTAACTATGGCTACACCTTC
CASSTPGSGASNYGYTF
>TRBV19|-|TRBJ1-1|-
TGTGCCAGTAGTTCCCCGGGGAGCGTGAACACTGAAGCTTTCTTT
CASSSPGSVNTEAFF
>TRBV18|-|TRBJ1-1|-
TGTGCCAGCTCACCACTGGTAGGGGAAGTAGCTTTCTTT
CASSPLVGEVAFF
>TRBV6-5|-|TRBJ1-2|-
TGTGCCAGCAAGCCCTTTAGGGGTTCTAACTATGGCTACACCTTC
CASKPFRGSNYGYTF
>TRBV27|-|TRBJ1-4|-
TGTGCCAGCAGTACCCGAGGGAATGAAAAACTGTTTTTT
CASSTRGNEKLFF
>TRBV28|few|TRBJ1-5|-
TGTGCCAGCAGCCCGGGCGGGGTAAGCAATCAGCCCCAGCATTTT
CASSPGGVSNQPQHF
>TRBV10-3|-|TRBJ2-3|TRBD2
TGTGCCATCAGGCCCCAAGGCGGGAGTTTCGCAGATACGCAGTATTTT
CAIRPQGGSFADTQYF